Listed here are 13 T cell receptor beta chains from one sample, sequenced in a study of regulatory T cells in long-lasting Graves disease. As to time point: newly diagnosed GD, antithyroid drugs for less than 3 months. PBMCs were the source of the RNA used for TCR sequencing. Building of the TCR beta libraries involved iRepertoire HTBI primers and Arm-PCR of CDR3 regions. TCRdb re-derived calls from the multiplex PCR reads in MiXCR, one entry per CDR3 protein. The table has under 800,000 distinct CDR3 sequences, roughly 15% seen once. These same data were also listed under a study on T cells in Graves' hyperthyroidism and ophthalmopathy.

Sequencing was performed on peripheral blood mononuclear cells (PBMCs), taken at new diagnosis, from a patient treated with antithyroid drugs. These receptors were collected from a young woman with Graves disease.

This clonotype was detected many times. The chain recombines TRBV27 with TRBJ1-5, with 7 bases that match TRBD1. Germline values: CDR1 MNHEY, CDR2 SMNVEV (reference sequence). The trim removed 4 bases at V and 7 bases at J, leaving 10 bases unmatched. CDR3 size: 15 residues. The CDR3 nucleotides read TGTGCCAGCAGTTCCTACAGGGGCAAGGGGCAGCCCCAGCATTTT. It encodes CASSSYRGKGQPQHF.

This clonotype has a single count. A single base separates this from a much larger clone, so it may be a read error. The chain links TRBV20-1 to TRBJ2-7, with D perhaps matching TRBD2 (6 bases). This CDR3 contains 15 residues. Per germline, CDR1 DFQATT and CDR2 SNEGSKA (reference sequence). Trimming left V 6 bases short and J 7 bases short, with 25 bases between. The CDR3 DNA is TGCAGTGCCCTCTCTTCGGTTGGGGGGAGCGATGAGCAGTACTTC. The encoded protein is CSALSSVGGSDEQYF.

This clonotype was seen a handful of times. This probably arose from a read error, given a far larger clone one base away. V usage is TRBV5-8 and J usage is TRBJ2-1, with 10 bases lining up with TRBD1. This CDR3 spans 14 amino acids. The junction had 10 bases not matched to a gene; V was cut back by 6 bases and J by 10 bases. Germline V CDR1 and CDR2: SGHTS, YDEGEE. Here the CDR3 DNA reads TGTGCCAGCATTTTCGGGGACAGGGGTTACGAGCAGTTCTTC. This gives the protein CASIFGDRGYEQFF.

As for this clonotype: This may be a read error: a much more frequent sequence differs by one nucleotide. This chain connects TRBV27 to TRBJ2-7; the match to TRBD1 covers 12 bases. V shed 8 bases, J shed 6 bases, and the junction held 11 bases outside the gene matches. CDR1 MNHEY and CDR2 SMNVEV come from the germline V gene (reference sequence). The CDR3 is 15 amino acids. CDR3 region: CASGDTGTGGFEQYF. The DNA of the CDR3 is TGTGCCAGCGGGGATACCGGGACAGGGGGCTTCGAGCAGTACTTC.

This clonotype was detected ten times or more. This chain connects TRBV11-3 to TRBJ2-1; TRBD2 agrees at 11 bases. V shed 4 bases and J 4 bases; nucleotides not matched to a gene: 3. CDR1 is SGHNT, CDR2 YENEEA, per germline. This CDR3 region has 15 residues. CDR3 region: CASSSRLAGYNEQFF. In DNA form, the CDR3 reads TGTGCCAGCAGCTCCAGACTAGCGGGGTACAATGAGCAGTTCTTC.

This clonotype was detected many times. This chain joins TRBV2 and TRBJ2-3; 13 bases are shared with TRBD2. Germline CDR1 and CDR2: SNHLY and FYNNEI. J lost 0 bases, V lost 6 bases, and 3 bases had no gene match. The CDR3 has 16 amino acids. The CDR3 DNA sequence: TGTGCCAGCAGGATGGGACTAGCGGGAAGCACAGATACGCAGTATTTT. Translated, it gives CASRMGLAGSTDTQYF. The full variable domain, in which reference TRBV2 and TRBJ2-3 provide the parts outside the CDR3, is EPEVTQTPSHQVTQMGQEVILRCVPISNHLYFYWYRQILGQKVEFLVSFYNNEISEKSEIFDDQFSVERPDGSNFTLKIRSTKLEDSAMYFCASRMGLAGSTDTQYFGPGTRLTVL.

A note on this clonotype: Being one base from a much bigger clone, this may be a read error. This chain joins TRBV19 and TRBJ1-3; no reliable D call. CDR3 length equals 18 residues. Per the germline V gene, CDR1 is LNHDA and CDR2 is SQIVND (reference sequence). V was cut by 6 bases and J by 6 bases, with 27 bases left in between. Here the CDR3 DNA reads TGTGCCAGTAGCAAGACATATGCTACGTGGAGGTTGGAAAACACCATATATTTT. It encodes CASSKTYATWRLENTIYF.

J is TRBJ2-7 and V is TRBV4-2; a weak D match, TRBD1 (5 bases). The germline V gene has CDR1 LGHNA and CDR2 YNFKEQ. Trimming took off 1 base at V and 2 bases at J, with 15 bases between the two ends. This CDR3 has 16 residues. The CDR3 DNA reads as TGTGCCAGCAGCCAAGGTCAAGAGACAGCAACCTACGAGCAGTACTTC. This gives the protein CASSQGQETATYEQYF.

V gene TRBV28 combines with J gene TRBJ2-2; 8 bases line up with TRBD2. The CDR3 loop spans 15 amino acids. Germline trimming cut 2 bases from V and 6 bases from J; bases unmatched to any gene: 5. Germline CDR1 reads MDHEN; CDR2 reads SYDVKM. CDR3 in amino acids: CASSLAGGSSGELFF. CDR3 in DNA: TGTGCCAGCAGTTTAGCGGGAGGTAGCTCCGGGGAGCTGTTTTTT. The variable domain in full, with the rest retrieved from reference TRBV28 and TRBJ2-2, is DVKVTQSSRYLVKRTGEKVFLECVQDMDHENMFWYRQDPGLGLRLIYFSYDVKMKEKGDIPEGYSVSREKKERFSLILESASTNQTSMYLCASSLAGGSSGELFFGEGSRLTVL.

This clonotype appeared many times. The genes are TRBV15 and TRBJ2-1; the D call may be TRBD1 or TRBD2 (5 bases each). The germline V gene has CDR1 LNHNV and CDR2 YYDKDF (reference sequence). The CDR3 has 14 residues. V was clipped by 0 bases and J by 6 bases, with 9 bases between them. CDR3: CATSRDGTSNEQFF. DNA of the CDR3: TGTGCCACCAGCAGAGACGGGACGAGCAATGAGCAGTTCTTC.

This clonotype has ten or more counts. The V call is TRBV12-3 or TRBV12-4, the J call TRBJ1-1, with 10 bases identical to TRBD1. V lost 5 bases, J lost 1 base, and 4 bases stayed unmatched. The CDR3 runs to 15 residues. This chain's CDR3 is CASSPRDRGNTEAFF. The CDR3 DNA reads TGTGCCAGCAGTCCAAGGGACAGGGGGAACACTGAAGCTTTCTTT.

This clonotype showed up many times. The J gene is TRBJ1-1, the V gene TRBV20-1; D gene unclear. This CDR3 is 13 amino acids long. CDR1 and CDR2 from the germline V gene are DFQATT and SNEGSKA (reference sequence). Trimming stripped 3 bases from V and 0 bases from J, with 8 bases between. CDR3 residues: CSASSQMNTEAFF. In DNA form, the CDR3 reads TGCAGTGCTAGTTCACAGATGAACACTGAAGCTTTCTTT.

CDR3 amino acids: CASSINRITDTQYF. The CDR3 coding sequence is TGTGCCAGTAGTATAAACAGGATCACAGATACGCAGTATTTT. The rearrangement links TRBV19 to TRBJ2-3; possible D gene TRBD1, 5 bases. CDR1 and CDR2 from the germline V gene are LNHDA and SQIVND (reference sequence). V lost 2 bases and J 2 bases, leaving 8 bases between the germline ends. The CDR3 consists of 14 residues.